The source of this TCR beta chain is a study of T cell repertoires in ileal Crohn's disease (dated by TCRdb to between 2018 and 2020). For context, the study as a whole: Median disease duration was around 7.9 years, and about a third of patients were identified as active smokers at the time of surgery. The study was conducted in parallel with a multicentre cohort built to find predictors of early endoscopic recurrence after ileocolonic resection. About half of the patients received postoperative therapy: about eleven received thiopurines and around 19 received anti-TNF agents. A total of approximately 170 mucosal samples from around 57 patients were sequenced, collected from several sites on the surgical specimen as well as at postoperative endoscopy. M6 samples consisted of neoterminal ileum biopsies collected during postoperative colonoscopy. All patients had surgery for a complication: stricturing disease in about 60% and penetrating disease in around 40%. A Rutgeerts score higher than i0 was the definition used for endoscopic postoperative recurrence. TCR repertoire analysis was performed in approximately 52 Crohn's disease patients drawn from a prospective multicentre cohort.

The time point label of this sample denotes: neoterminal ileum biopsy at postoperative endoscopy, about 6 months after surgery. To be eligible, patients had to be adults with ileal or ileocolonic Crohn's disease and an indication for ileocolonic resection. Whole ileal mucosal biopsies were kept frozen at -80 degrees C prior to DNA extraction. Genomic DNA was extracted from frozen whole biopsies with a TRizol-based method and quantified on a NanoDrop 2000 spectrophotometer. About this clone itself: Its antigen is unknown. No quality values exist for individual bases; no much larger clone is one base distant.

For commercial TCRB immunosequencing, about 500 nanograms of biopsy DNA were submitted for each sample. CDR3 regions were amplified from genomic DNA by Adaptive Biotechnology using a two-step, amplification bias-controlled multiplex PCR. Primers covering every V and J gene segment were used in the first PCR, while barcodes and Illumina adapters were added in the second PCR. An Illumina instrument was used to sequence the CDR3 libraries. In the paper's pipeline: Vendor-provided pipelines were combined with custom analysis of raw data in R/Bioconductor under R version 3.3.0. Clonality, which ranges from 0 to 1, was calculated as the inverse of the normalised Shannon entropy across all productive clones. High-frequency clones were defined as the share of the repertoire taken up by the top 100 clones, keeping only clones that passed a 95% confidence test. Overlap between samples was measured with the Morisita-Horn index, while repertoire diversity was measured with the Simpson index. The table was pulled from immuneACCESS by TCRdb, which kept in-frame rearrangements only. Such tables lose some clones; where checked, under half of the loss comes from unresolved V genes, and the rest has no known cause. The V and J calls and clone size were taken over from that table, and D and trimming were inferred from the DNA. The sample has about 62,000 clones on record, roughly nine tenths of them singletons. The top ten hold roughly 2% of the sample.

Paper-wide results and their limitations: Higher high-frequency clone percentages at surgery were associated with endoscopic recurrence; all patients with clonality above 26.8% (18/57) had recurrence. Compared with non-smokers, patients who were active smokers at surgery showed a significantly higher proportion of clonal expansions (approximately 26% vs 17%, p=0.02). More high-frequency clones were carried by sorted CD8 T cells than by CD4 T cells, suggesting that mucosal expansions were mainly CD8. Within the first year after surgery, the timing of postoperative endoscopy varied, and the median delay was roughly 6.6 months. Only a subgroup of patients, of unstated size, had mucosal CD4 and CD8 T cells sorted and sequenced.

From its cysteine to its phenylalanine, the CDR3 spans 13 amino acids. Just CDR3 DNA is preserved here, 39 bases in frame from base 1. CDR1 and CDR2 were assigned from the germline V gene (reference sequence) as MNHNY and SVGAGI. At the junction V is shortened by 8 bases and J by 14 bases, with 19 bases in between. The clonotype originates from an adult with Crohn's disease. The sample consisted of ileal tissue. The chain is assembled from TRBV6-6 and TRBJ1-6, with no confident D gene call. In nucleotide form, the sequence is TGTGCCAGCCATCGAAGTCCGGAGAATGCCCTCCACTTT. Its protein reads: CASHRSPENALHF.